Below, 32 T cell receptor beta chains from the same sample are listed, as sequenced in a study of cytomegalovirus exposure and HLA in healthy donors. The study ran its PCR with 60 Vbeta and 13 Jbeta primers. Generated by immunoSEQ multiplex PCR, the TCRdb table keeps only in-frame clones and is missing some. This table holds 250,000 to 300,000 clones, around nine tenths found once. The sequenced material came from PBMCs. These receptors were collected from a girl aged 2 to 10 in good health and CMV-seronegative.

This clone was seen a single time. The J gene is TRBJ1-1, the V gene TRBV5-6, with 10 nucleotides matching TRBD1. J lost 12 bases, V lost 3 bases, and 8 bases had no gene match. This CDR3 contains 13 residues. Germline V gene sequence: CDR1 SGHDT, CDR2 YYEEEE. The DNA for the CDR3 is TGTGCCAGCAGCTCCGTAGGGACAGGGGAATCTTTCTTT. Amino acids: CASSSVGTGESFF.

This sequence joins TRBV7-2 and TRBJ2-1; maybe TRBD2 (5 bases). Trimming removed 3 bases at V and 2 bases at J, with 14 bases between. Germline V lookup: CDR1 SGHTA, CDR2 FQGNSA. This CDR3 is built from 16 residues. The CDR3 bases are TGTGCCAGCAGCTTCGAAGGAACCGGGACCTACAATGAGCAGTTCTTC. It translates to CASSFEGTGTYNEQFF.

The chain joins TRBV5-1 to TRBJ2-5; 8 bases match TRBD2. Near its end, the DNA agrees better with TRBJ2-7, so the J call may be wrong. The CDR3 is 14 amino acids. Germline lookup yields CDR1 SGHRS and CDR2 YFSETQ. The CDR3 is CASSPGTSSYEQYF. CDR3 DNA: TGCGCCAGCAGCCCTGGGACTAGCTCCTACGAGCAGTACTTC.

This rearrangement joins TRBV7-9 to TRBJ1-2; TRBD1 aligns across 10 bases. Germline lookup yields CDR1 SEHNR and CDR2 FQNEAQ (reference sequence). With 3 bases clipped from V and 4 bases from J, the junction kept 2 bases outside the gene matches. CDR3 length: 14 amino acids. CDR3 DNA: TGTGCCAGCAGCTTGACAGGGGGCGGCTATGGCTACACCTTC. Its translation: CASSLTGGGYGYTF. Full variable domain (outside the CDR3, taken from reference TRBV7-9 and TRBJ1-2): DTGVSQNPRHKITKRGQNVTFRCDPISEHNRLYWYRQTLGQGPEFLTYFQNEAQLEKSRLLSDRFSAERPKGSFSTLEIQRTEQGDSAMYLCASSLTGGGYGYTFGSGTRLTVV.

This sequence joins TRBV28 and TRBJ1-1; TRBD1 might be the D (6 bases). The V gene lost 5 bases and the J gene lost 5 bases, with 15 bases spanning the gap. This CDR3 spans 14 amino acids. Germline loops: CDR1 MDHEN, CDR2 SYDVKM. CDR3 region: CASSPGGLETEAFF. CDR3 coding DNA: TGTGCCAGCAGTCCCGGGGGGCTCGAAACTGAAGCTTTCTTT.

On this clone itself: The same CDR3 also results from other DNA sequences found in this sample. V gene TRBV5-1 combines with J gene TRBJ2-7; 14 nucleotides align to TRBD2. V dropped 0 bases and J dropped 2; count of bases not matched to a gene: 1. Germline CDR1 SGHRS, CDR2 YFSETQ. The CDR3 extends over 16 amino acids. The CDR3 sequence: CASSLGLAGGTYEQYF. The CDR3 DNA is TGCGCCAGCAGCTTGGGACTAGCGGGAGGGACCTACGAGCAGTACTTC. Full variable domain (remainder filled in from reference TRBV5-1 and TRBJ2-7): KAGVTQTPRYLIKTRGQQVTLSCSPISGHRSVSWYQQTPGQGLQFLFEYFSETQRNKGNFPGRFSGRQFSNSRSEMNVSTLELGDSALYLCASSLGLAGGTYEQYFGPGTRLTVT.

This sequence joins TRBV4-1 and TRBJ1-2; 8 bases map to TRBD1. The V gene end was trimmed by 5 bases and the J gene end by 7 bases; junction bases not matched to a gene: 12. This CDR3 has 15 amino acids. CDR1 MGHRA and CDR2 YSYEKL come from the germline V gene. CDR3 bases: TGCGCCAGCAGCTCAGGACAGGGCGATCCTAGTGGCTACACCTTC. This encodes CASSSGQGDPSGYTF.

The CDR3 DNA reads as TGTGCCAGCAGCTTAGGGGAGTATAGTGAAGCTTTCTTT. Protein: CASSLGEYSEAFF. This rearrangement joins TRBV7-9 to TRBJ1-1; D not resolved. This CDR3 is built from 13 residues. The ends were cut back, 1 base at V and 7 bases at J, with 10 bases in the middle. The germline gives CDR1 SEHNR, CDR2 FQNEAQ (reference sequence).

V usage is TRBV2 and J usage is TRBJ2-7, with 7 bases matching TRBD1. V was pared by 6 bases and J by 6 bases, with 11 bases of the junction left unmatched. Germline V gives CDR1 SNHLY, CDR2 FYNNEI. This CDR3 is 14 amino acids long. The CDR3 here is CASSASQGVGEQYF. In DNA, the CDR3 is TGTGCCAGCAGCGCAAGTCAGGGGGTGGGCGAGCAGTACTTC.

The rearrangement uses TRBV5-4 and TRBJ2-1; 9 nucleotides match TRBD2. The junction had 8 bases not matched to a gene; V was cut back by 2 bases and J by 5 bases. Germline values: CDR1 SGHNT, CDR2 YYREEE (reference sequence). This CDR3 is built from 16 residues. The DNA for the CDR3 is TGTGCCAGCAGCTTTCCCGGACTAGCGAACCACAATGAGCAGTTCTTC. It yields the protein CASSFPGLANHNEQFF. Using reference TRBV5-4 and TRBJ2-1 for the parts outside the CDR3, the full variable domain is ETGVTQSPTHLIKTRGQQVTLRCSSQSGHNTVSWYQQALGQGPQFIFQYYREEENGRGNFPPRFSGLQFPNYSSELNVNALELDDSALYLCASSFPGLANHNEQFFGPGTRLTVL.

V gene TRBV6-5 combines with J gene TRBJ1-2, with D hard to call. The CDR3 is 14 residues long. The ends were cut back, 7 bases at V and 0 bases at J, with 12 bases in the middle. Germline-derived CDR1 and CDR2 are MNHEY and SVGAGI. The CDR3 sequence is CASTSGRPNYGYTF. The CDR3 DNA follows: TGTGCCAGCACGAGCGGGAGGCCTAACTATGGCTACACCTTC.

This chain joins TRBV4-2 and TRBJ2-1, with 9 bases that match TRBD2. With V trimmed by 3 bases and J by 6 bases, 9 bases remained unmatched. Germline-derived CDR1 and CDR2 are LGHNA and YNFKEQ. CDR3 length equals 16 residues. CDR3 nucleotides: TGTGCCAGCAGCCACAGGGGGAGACTAGCGGCCAATGAGCAGTTCTTC. Its protein product is CASSHRGRLAANEQFF.

This clone was observed a few times. The chain carries TRBV10-3 and TRBJ1-1; possible D gene TRBD1, 6 bases. The length of the CDR3 is 12 residues. Germline CDR1 reads ENHRY; CDR2 reads SYGVKD. V lost 1 base to trimming and J lost 10 bases, with 10 bases between them. The CDR3 is CAISELGAGAFF. DNA for the CDR3: TGTGCCATCAGTGAGTTGGGGGCGGGAGCTTTCTTT.

The J gene is TRBJ2-5, the V gene TRBV5-5; TRBD1 matches at 7 bases. The CDR3 consists of 16 residues. V lost 0 bases to trimming and J lost 2 bases; unmatched junction nucleotides: 7. From germline, CDR1 is SGHKS and CDR2 YYEKEE (reference sequence). DNA for the CDR3: TGTGCCAGCAGCTTGGAAGACAGGGAATTACAAGAGACCCAGTACTTC. Residues: CASSLEDRELQETQYF. Complete variable domain (other parts from reference TRBV5-5 and TRBJ2-5): DAGVTQSPTHLIKTRGQQVTLRCSPISGHKSVSWYQQVLGQGPQFIFQYYEKEERGRGNFPDRFSARQFPNYSSELNVNALLLGDSALYLCASSLEDRELQETQYFGPGTRLLVL.

This sequence joins TRBV9 and TRBJ1-6; D is unresolved. Looked up from germline, CDR1 is SGDLS and CDR2 is YYNGEE. V was clipped by 4 bases and J by 10 bases, with 9 bases between them. The CDR3 contains 12 residues. The chain's CDR3 is CASSSGGSPLHF. The CDR3 DNA follows: TGTGCCAGCAGCTCTGGAGGGTCACCCCTCCACTTT.

The rearrangement joins TRBV15 to TRBJ1-5, with D tentatively TRBD1 (6 bases). The CDR3 length is 15 residues. Germline V gene lookup returns CDR1 LNHNV and CDR2 YYDKDF (reference sequence). Trimming shortened V by 5 bases and J by 8 bases, and 19 bases separated the two germline ends. This CDR3 is CATSERTGMREPQHF. As DNA, the CDR3 is TGTGCCACCAGCGAACGAACAGGGATGAGAGAGCCCCAGCATTTT.

The chain links TRBV7-9 to TRBJ2-2; D is perhaps TRBD1 (6 bases). CDR3 size: 17 residues. The germline V and J ends were trimmed by 4 bases and 1 base, with 16 bases remaining between them. Germline V gives CDR1 SEHNR, CDR2 FQNEAQ (reference sequence). CDR3 sequence reads: CASSSNPRGGNTGELFF. The CDR3 coding sequence is TGTGCCAGCAGCTCAAACCCCAGGGGTGGGAACACCGGGGAGCTGTTTTTT. Filled out from reference TRBV7-9 and TRBJ2-2, the complete variable domain reads DTGVSQNPRHKITKRGQNVTFRCDPISEHNRLYWYRQTLGQGPEFLTYFQNEAQLEKSRLLSDRFSAERPKGSFSTLEIQRTEQGDSAMYLCASSSNPRGGNTGELFFGEGSRLTVL.

The rearrangement joins TRBV2 to TRBJ2-3; 12 bases are shared with TRBD2. Germline V gives CDR1 SNHLY, CDR2 FYNNEI. The CDR3 spans 16 residues. V shed 8 bases and J 0 bases; nucleotides not matched to a gene: 6. The CDR3 DNA is TGTGCCAGCGGCACTAGCGGGGGGCCCAGCACAGATACGCAGTATTTT. Protein product: CASGTSGGPSTDTQYF.

V and J are TRBV30 and TRBJ1-2; 7 bases align to TRBD1. The ends lost 3 bases at V and 7 bases at J; junction bases unmatched: 5. This CDR3 contains 12 residues. Germline V gene sequence: CDR1 GTSNPN, CDR2 SVGIG (reference sequence). This CDR3 is CAWREGAVGYTF. CDR3 DNA: TGTGCCTGGAGGGAGGGGGCGGTTGGCTACACCTTC.

The J gene is TRBJ2-1, the V gene TRBV10-2; 14 bases fit TRBD2. Losses at the gene ends were 7 bases for V and 4 bases for J; bases not matched to a gene: 3. CDR3 length equals 15 residues. Germline V gene data show CDR1 as WSHSY and CDR2 as SAAADI. The CDR3 coding sequence is TGCGCCAGCACTGGGACTAGCGGGAGTTACAATGAGCAGTTCTTC. This translates into CASTGTSGSYNEQFF.

CDR3 DNA sequence: TGTGCCAGCAGCTTTATGGGCGGGATGAGCTACGAGCAGTACTTC. It yields the protein CASSFMGGMSYEQYF. The chain employs TRBV27 and TRBJ2-5; D might be TRBD2 (6 bases). The end of the DNA fits TRBJ2-7 better, so the J call may be wrong. Germline CDR1 MNHEY, CDR2 SMNVEV (reference sequence). The CDR3 extends over 15 amino acids.

This clone was counted between two and nine times. At one end the junction does not follow the germline gene, possibly because of a read error. The rearrangement joins TRBV4-1 to TRBJ2-7, with D possibly being TRBD1 (6 bases). This CDR3 is built from 15 residues. Germline assignment: CDR1 MGHRA and CDR2 YSYEKL. CDR3 sequence reads: CASSQVQGISYEQYF. The CDR3 DNA is TGTGCCAGCAGCCAAGTACAGGGAATCTCCTACGAGCAGTACTTC.

The chain employs TRBV5-1 and TRBJ2-7, with 9 bases matching TRBD2. From germline, CDR1 is SGHRS and CDR2 YFSETQ. J lost 3 bases, V lost 4 bases, and 17 bases had no gene match. The CDR3 sequence is 18 residues long. CDR3 in amino acids: CASSGAEGERGAFYEQYF. As DNA, the CDR3 is TGCGCCAGCAGCGGAGCTGAAGGGGAGCGGGGGGCTTTCTACGAGCAGTACTTC.

This chain connects TRBV6-6 to TRBJ2-1; 12 bases agree with TRBD2. There are 16 residues in the CDR3. The trim removed 6 bases at V and 6 bases at J, leaving 9 bases unmatched. Germline V CDR1 and CDR2: MNHNY, SVGAGI (reference sequence). CDR3 amino acids: CASRHRLAGVANEQFF. CDR3 nucleotide sequence: TGTGCCAGCAGACACAGACTAGCGGGAGTCGCCAATGAGCAGTTCTTC.

J is TRBJ2-1 and V is TRBV19; D is possibly TRBD2 (5 bases). The CDR3 totals 19 residues. V gave up 0 bases and J gave up 0 bases, with 18 bases separating them. Germline CDR1 and CDR2: LNHDA and SQIVND (reference sequence). The CDR3 DNA sequence: TGTGCCAGTAGTATAGATCGGAGGCAGCTCCGGAGCTCCTACAATGAGCAGTTCTTC. Protein product: CASSIDRRQLRSSYNEQFF.

Of note for this clone: The same CDR3 is also encoded by other DNA sequences in this sample. The chain is built from TRBV28 and TRBJ2-7; unclear D gene. This CDR3 region has 11 residues. CDR1 and CDR2 from the germline V gene are MDHEN and SYDVKM. Trimming cost V 6 bases and J 4 bases, with 7 bases left between them. CDR3 sequence reads: CASSSRYEQYF. In DNA, the CDR3 is TGTGCCAGCAGCTCTCGGTACGAGCAGTACTTC. The full variable domain, rest sourced from reference TRBV28 and TRBJ2-7, is DVKVTQSSRYLVKRTGEKVFLECVQDMDHENMFWYRQDPGLGLRLIYFSYDVKMKEKGDIPEGYSVSREKKERFSLILESASTNQTSMYLCASSSRYEQYFGPGTRLTVT.

This chain links TRBV5-1 with TRBJ2-7; 10 bases map to TRBD2. Germline CDR1 and CDR2: SGHRS and YFSETQ. This CDR3 has 15 amino acids. The V and J ends lost 2 bases and 5 bases, in that order; junction bases with no gene match: 7. The CDR3 spells CASSLAGGNLDEQYF. CDR3 in DNA: TGCGCCAGCAGCTTAGCGGGGGGGAACCTAGACGAGCAGTACTTC. The entire variable domain, with the rest obtained from reference TRBV5-1 and TRBJ2-7, is as follows: KAGVTQTPRYLIKTRGQQVTLSCSPISGHRSVSWYQQTPGQGLQFLFEYFSETQRNKGNFPGRFSGRQFSNSRSEMNVSTLELGDSALYLCASSLAGGNLDEQYFGPGTRLTVT.

This chain uses TRBV28 with TRBJ1-5; possible D gene TRBD1, 5 bases. Germline-derived CDR1 and CDR2 are MDHEN and SYDVKM. The V gene lost 2 bases and the J gene lost 1 base, with 9 bases spanning the gap. The CDR3 runs 15 residues. The CDR3 loop is CASSLGAVSNQPQHF. The CDR3 DNA sequence: TGTGCCAGCAGTTTAGGGGCAGTAAGCAATCAGCCCCAGCATTTT.

The chain joins TRBV5-6 to TRBJ2-2; D is perhaps TRBD1 (5 bases). The V and J ends lost 0 bases and 2 bases respectively, with 11 bases between them. The germline V gene has CDR1 SGHDT and CDR2 YYEEEE. The CDR3 totals 16 residues. The DNA of the CDR3 is TGTGCCAGCAGCTTGGCCAGAGGACATAACACCGGGGAGCTGTTTTTT. Translated, it gives CASSLARGHNTGELFF.

The chain combines TRBV30 with TRBJ2-7, with a tentative D call TRBD1 (6 bases). The V end was cut by 8 bases, the J end by 4 bases, with 18 bases between. Germline V gene sequence: CDR1 GTSNPN, CDR2 SVGIG (reference sequence). The CDR3 length is 13 residues. CDR3 sequence (DNA): TGTGCCGCTAGCCCAGGGGATCGTTACGAGCAGTACTTC. As protein: CAASPGDRYEQYF.

The CDR3 bases are TGTGCCAGTAGGCGGCCGGGACAGGGGATAGATACGCAGTATTTT. Protein product: CASRRPGQGIDTQYF. The rearrangement uses TRBV19 and TRBJ2-3; 10 bases are a match to TRBD1. J gave up 5 bases and V 6 bases, and 8 bases lay outside the gene matches. In germline, CDR1 is LNHDA, CDR2 SQIVND (reference sequence). There are 15 residues in the CDR3.

In its sample, this clone was seen a few times. This chain's CDR3 is CASKGQGGNSPLHF. The CDR3 DNA is TGTGCCAGCAAGGGACAGGGGGGCAATTCACCCCTCCACTTT. The V gene is TRBV2, the J gene TRBJ1-6, with 11 nucleotides matching TRBD1. Germline trimming cut 7 bases from V and 7 bases from J; bases unmatched to any gene: 3. Germline CDR1 and CDR2: SNHLY and FYNNEI. The CDR3 consists of 14 residues.